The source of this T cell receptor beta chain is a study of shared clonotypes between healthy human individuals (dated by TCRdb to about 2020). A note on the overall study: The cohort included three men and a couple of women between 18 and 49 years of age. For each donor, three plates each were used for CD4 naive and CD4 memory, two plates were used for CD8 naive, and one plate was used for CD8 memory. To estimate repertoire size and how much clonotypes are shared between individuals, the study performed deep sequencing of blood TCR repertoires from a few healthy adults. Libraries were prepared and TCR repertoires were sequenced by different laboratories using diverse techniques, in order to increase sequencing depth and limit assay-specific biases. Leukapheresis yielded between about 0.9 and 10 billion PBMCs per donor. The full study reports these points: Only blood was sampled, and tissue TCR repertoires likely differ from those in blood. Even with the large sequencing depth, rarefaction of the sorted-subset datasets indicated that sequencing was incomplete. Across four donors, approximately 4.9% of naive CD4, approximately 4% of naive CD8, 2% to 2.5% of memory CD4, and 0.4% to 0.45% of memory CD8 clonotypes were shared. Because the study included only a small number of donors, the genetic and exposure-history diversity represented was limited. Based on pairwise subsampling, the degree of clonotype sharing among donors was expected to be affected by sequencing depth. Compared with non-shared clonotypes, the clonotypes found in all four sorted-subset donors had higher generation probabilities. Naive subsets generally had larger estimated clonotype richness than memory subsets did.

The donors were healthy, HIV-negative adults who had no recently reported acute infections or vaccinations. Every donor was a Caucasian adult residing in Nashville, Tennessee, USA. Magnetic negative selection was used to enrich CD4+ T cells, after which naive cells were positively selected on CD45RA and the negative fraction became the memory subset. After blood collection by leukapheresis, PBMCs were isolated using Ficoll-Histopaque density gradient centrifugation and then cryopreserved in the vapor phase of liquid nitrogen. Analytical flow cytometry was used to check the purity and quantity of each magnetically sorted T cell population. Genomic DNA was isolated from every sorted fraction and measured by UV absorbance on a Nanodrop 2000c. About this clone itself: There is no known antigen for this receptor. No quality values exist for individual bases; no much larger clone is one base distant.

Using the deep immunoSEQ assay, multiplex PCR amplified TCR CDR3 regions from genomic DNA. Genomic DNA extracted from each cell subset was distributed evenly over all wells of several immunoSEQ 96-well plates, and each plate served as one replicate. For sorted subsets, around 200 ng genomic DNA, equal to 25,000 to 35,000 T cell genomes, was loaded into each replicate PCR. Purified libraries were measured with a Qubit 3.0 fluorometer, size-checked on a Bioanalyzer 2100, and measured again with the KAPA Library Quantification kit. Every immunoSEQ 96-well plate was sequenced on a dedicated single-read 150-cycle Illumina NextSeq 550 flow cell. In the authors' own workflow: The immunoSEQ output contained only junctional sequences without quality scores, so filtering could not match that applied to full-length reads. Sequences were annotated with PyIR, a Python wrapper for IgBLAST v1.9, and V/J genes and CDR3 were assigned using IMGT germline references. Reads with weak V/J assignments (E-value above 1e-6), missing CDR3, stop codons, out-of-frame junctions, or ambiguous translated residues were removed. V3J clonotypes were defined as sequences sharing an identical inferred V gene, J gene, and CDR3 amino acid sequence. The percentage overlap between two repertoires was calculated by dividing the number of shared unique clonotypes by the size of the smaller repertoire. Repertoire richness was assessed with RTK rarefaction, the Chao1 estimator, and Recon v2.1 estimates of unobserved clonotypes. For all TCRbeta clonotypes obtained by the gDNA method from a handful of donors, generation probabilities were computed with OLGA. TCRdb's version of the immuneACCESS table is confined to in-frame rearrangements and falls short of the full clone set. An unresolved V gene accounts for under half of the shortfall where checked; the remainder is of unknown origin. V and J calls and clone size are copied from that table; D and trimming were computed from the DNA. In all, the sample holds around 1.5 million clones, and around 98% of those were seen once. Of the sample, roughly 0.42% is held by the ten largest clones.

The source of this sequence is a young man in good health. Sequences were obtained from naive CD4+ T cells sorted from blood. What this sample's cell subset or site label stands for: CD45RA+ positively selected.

The CDR3 in this case is CASRYRASGANVLTF. In nucleotides, the sequence is TGTGCCAGCAGGTACAGGGCTTCTGGGGCCAACGTCCTGACTTTC. Rearrangement joined TRBV28 to TRBJ2-6, and TRBD1 may be the D gene, going by 6 matching bases. Counted from cysteine to phenylalanine, this CDR3 has 15 amino acids. Only the CDR3 portion is preserved as DNA: 45 bases, with reading frame beginning at the first base. V is clipped by 6 bases and J by 1 base, and the sequence between their germline boundaries is 10 bases long. Via the germline V gene, CDR1 is MDHEN and CDR2 SYDVKM. Beyond the CDR3, the reference TRBV28 and TRBJ2-6 genes provide the residues; the full variable domain reads: DVKVTQSSRYLVKRTGEKVFLECVQDMDHENMFWYRQDPGLGLRLIYFSYDVKMKEKGDIPEGYSVSREKKERFSLILESASTNQTSMYLCASRYRASGANVLTFGAGSRLTVL.